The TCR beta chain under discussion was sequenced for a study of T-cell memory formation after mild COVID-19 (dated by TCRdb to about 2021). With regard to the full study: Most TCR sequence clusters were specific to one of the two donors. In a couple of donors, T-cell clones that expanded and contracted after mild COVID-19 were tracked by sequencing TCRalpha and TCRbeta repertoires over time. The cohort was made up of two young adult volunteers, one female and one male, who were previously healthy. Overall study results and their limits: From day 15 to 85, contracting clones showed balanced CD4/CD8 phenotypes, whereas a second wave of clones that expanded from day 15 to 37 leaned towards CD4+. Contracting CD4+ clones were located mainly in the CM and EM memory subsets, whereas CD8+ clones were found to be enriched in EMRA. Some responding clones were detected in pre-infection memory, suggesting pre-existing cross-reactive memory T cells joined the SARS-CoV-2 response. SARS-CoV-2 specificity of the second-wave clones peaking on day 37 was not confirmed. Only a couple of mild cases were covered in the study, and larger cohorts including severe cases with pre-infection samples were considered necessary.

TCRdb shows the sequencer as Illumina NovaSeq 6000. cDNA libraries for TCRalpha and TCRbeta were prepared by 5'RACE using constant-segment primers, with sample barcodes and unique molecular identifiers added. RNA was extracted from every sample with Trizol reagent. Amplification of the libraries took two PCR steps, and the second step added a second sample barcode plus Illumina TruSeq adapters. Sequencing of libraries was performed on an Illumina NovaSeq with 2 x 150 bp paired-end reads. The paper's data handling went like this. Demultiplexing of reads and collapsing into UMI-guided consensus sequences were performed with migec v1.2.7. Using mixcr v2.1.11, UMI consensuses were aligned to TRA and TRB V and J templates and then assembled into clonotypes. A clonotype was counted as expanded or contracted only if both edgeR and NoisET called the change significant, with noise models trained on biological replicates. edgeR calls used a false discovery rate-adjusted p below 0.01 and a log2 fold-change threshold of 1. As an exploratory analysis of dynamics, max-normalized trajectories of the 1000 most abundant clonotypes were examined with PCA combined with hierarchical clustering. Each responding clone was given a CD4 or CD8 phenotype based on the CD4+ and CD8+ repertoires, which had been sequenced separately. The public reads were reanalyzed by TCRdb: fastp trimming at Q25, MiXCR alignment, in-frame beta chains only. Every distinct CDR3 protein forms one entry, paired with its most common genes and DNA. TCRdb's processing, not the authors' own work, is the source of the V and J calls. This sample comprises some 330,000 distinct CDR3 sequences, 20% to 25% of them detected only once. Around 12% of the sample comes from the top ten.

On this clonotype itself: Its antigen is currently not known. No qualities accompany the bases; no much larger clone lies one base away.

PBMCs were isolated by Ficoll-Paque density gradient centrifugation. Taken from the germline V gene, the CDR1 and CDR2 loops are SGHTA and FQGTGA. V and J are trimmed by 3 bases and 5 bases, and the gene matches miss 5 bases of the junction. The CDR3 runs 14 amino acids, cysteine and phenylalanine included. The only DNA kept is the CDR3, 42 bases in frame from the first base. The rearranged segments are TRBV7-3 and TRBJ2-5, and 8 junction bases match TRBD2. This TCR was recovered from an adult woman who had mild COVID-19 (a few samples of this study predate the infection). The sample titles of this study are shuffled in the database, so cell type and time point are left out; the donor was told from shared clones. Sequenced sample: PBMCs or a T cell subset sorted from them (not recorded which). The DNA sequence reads TGTGCCAGCAGCTTCGGGGGGGTTGGGGAGACCCAGTACTTC. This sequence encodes CASSFGGVGETQYF. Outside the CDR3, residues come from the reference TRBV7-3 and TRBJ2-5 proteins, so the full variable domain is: GAGVSQTPSNKVTEKGKYVELRCDPISGHTALYWYRQSLGQGPEFLIYFQGTGAADDSGLPNDRFFAVRPEGSVSTLKIQRTERGDSAVYLCASSFGGVGETQYFGPGTRLLVL.